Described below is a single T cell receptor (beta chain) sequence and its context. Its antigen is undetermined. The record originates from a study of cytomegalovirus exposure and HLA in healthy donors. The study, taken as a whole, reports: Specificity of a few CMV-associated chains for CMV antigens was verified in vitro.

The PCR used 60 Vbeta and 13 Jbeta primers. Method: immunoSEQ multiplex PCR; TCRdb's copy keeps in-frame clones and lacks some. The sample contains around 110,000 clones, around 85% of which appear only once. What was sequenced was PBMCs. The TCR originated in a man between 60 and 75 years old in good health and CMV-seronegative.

CDR3 amino acids: CSVSEGTGVGPQHF. DNA of the CDR3: TGCAGCGTCTCCGAGGGGACAGGGGTCGGGCCCCAGCATTTT. The chain combines TRBV29-1 with TRBJ1-5, with 10 bases aligning to TRBD1. The CDR3 has 14 residues. The trim removed 6 bases at V and 9 bases at J, leaving 11 bases unmatched. Per the germline V gene, CDR1 is SQVTM and CDR2 is ANQGSEA.